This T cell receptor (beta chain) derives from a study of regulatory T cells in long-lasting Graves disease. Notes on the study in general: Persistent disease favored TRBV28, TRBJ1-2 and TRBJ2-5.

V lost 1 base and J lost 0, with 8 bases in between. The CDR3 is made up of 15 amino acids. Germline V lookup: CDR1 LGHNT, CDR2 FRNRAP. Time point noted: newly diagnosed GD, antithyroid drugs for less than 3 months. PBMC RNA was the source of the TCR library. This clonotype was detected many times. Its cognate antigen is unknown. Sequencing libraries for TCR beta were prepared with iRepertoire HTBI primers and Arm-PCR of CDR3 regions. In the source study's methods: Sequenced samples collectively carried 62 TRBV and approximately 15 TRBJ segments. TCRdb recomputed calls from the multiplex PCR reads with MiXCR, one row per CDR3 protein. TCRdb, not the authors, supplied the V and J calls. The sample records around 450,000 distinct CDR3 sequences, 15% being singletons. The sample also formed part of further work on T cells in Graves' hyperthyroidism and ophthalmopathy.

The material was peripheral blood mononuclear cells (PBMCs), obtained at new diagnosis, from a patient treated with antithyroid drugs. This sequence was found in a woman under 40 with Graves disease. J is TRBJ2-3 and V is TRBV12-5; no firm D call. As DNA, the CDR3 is TGTGCTAGTGGTTTGGAACCGACTAGCACAGATACGCAGTATTTT. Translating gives CASGLEPTSTDTQYF.